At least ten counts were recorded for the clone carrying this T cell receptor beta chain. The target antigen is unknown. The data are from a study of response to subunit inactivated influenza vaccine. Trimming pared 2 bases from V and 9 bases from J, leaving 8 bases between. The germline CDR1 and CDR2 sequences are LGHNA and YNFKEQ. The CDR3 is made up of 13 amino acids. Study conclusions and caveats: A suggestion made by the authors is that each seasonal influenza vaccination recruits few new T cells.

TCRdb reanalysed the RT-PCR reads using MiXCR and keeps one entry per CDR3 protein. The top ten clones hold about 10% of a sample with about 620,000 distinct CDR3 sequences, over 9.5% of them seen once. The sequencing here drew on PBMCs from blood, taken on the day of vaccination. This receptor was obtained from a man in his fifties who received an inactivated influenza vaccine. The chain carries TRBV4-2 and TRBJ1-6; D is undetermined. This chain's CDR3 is CASSQFEGSPLHF. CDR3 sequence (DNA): TGTGCCAGCAGCCAATTCGAGGGTTCACCCCTCCACTTT.